Following are 4 T cell receptor beta chains from one sample sequenced in a study of CD8 T cells in Susac syndrome. Reverse transcription of roughly 0.5 to 1 ug RNA was performed with random hexamers. TCRdb re-called the immunoSEQ multiplex PCR reads through MiXCR, storing one row per CDR3 protein. The table includes under 250,000 distinct CDR3 sequences, around 93% detected once. Sequenced sample: CD4+ T cells from PBMCs. These receptors came from a human donor with Susac syndrome.

The rearrangement uses TRBV10-1 and TRBJ2-5; 7 nucleotides agree with TRBD1. Germline assignment: CDR1 WNHNN and CDR2 SYGVQD (reference sequence). The CDR3 runs to 14 residues. Trimming removed 2 bases from V and 2 bases from J; junction bases left unmatched: 2. The CDR3 DNA follows: TGCGCCAGCAGTGAGGGGACAGTACAAGAGACCCAGTACTTC. This codes for CASSEGTVQETQYF.

This chain joins TRBV7-9 and TRBJ1-2; D remains unclear. V shed 3 bases and J shed 2 bases, with 7 bases lying between them. Germline V lookup: CDR1 SEHNR, CDR2 FQNEAQ (reference sequence). CDR3 size: 13 residues. CDR3 region: CASSFAGNYGYTF. The CDR3 DNA sequence: TGTGCCAGCAGCTTTGCGGGGAACTATGGCTACACCTTC.

The chain combines TRBV12-5 with TRBJ2-2; 8 bases map to TRBD2. CDR3 length: 14 amino acids. With V trimmed by 6 bases and J by 4 bases, 4 bases remained unmatched. Per germline, CDR1 LGHNT and CDR2 FRNRAP. The CDR3 loop reads CASGPGGATGELFF. The CDR3 region has the DNA TGTGCTAGTGGCCCGGGGGGGGCCACCGGGGAGCTGTTTTTT. Together with reference TRBV12-5 and TRBJ2-2, the CDR3 gives the full variable domain: DARVTQTPRHKVTEMGQEVTMRCQPILGHNTVFWYRQTMMQGLELLAYFRNRAPLDDSGMPKDRFSAEMPDATLATLKIQPSEPRDSAVYFCASGPGGATGELFFGEGSRLTVL.

The chain uses TRBV7-3 and TRBJ1-1, with D tentatively TRBD1 (5 bases). The CDR3 is 13 amino acids. Between the trimmed V and J ends, which lost 3 bases and 5 bases, there was a span of 10 bases. Germline V gives CDR1 SGHTA, CDR2 FQGTGA. CDR3 coding DNA: TGTGCCAGCAGCTTTCCAGGGCGTACTGAAGCTTTCTTT. It yields the protein CASSFPGRTEAFF.